This T cell receptor (beta chain) came from a study of CD8+ T cells in alopecia areata. Reverse transcribed after extraction, RNA yielded cDNA as the sequencing template. Some clones are missing from TCRdb's copy, which holds only in-frame ones; the method was immunoSEQ multiplex PCR. Of about 220,000 clones listed, 50% to 70% were seen once; the top ten hold 1.5% to 2%. Points on this clone: What it binds is not known.

Trimming cost V 4 bases and J 1 base; bases outside gene matches: 5. The CDR3 runs to 15 residues. The V gene's germline CDR1 is SGHVS and CDR2 FQNEAQ. Study-wide points: Sequence data from scalp samples additionally include resident alphabeta T cells of normal skin.

Treatment defined: oral pan-JAK inhibitor, 5-10 mg twice daily. Sequenced material: CD4+ T cells sorted from blood, taken at week 4, from a patient treated with tofacitinib. The TCR was taken from a human donor with alopecia areata. This chain links TRBV7-8 with TRBJ2-3, with 7 bases aligning to TRBD2. The CDR3 region is CASSSTRGGTDTQYF. CDR3 DNA: TGTGCCAGCAGCTCCACCCGGGGGGGCACAGATACGCAGTATTTT.